This TCR beta chain was sequenced for a study of beta chain features in type 1 diabetes. Germline lookup yields CDR1 SGHTA and CDR2 FQGNSA. The ends were cut back, 2 bases at V and 0 bases at J, with 1 base in the middle. This CDR3 is built from 13 residues. Every isolated RNA sample was fully reverse transcribed, so sequencing captured expressed TCRB transcripts. The protocol was immunoSEQ multiplex PCR, while the TCRdb copy is restricted to in-frame clones and leaves out a portion. The top ten clones hold 0.053% of a sample with roughly 240,000 clones, 68% of them seen once. Markers CD45RO/CCR7/CD25/CD127/CD95/CD27 served to sort CD4+ naive, central memory, regulatory and stem cell-like memory cells. Purity of each sorted population was above 98%.

Sample: naive CD4+ T cells from blood. The source is a man aged 25-45 years in good health. The chain combines TRBV7-2 with TRBJ2-2; D ambiguous. The CDR3 DNA reads TGTGCCAGCAGCTTATCGAACACCGGGGAGCTGTTTTTT. It encodes CASSLSNTGELFF.